These T cell receptor beta chains were read from a single sample in a study of T cells in Graves' hyperthyroidism and ophthalmopathy. TCRdb re-analysed the multiplex PCR reads in MiXCR, keeping a single row per CDR3 protein. The sample holds a few hundred thousand distinct CDR3 sequences, under 25% seen once. The sequenced material came from blood. The receptors stem from a woman in her 70s with Graves' ophthalmopathy. The CDR3 runs from the conserved cysteine through the conserved F or W. The order of the fields is V gene, CDR3 length, D gene, J gene, clone size, CDR3 DNA, CDR3 protein. D genes are given only for firm matches. Only some rows state a clone size, as once, few, many or a class for expanded clones.

V gene: TRBV6-2/TRBV6-3; CDR3 length: 12; D gene: -; J gene: TRBJ2-5; clone size: many; CDR3 DNA: TGTGCCAGCAGTCCTACCTCCCAGACCCAGTACTTC; CDR3 protein: CASSPTSQTQYF
V gene: TRBV7-9; CDR3 length: 15; D gene: -; J gene: TRBJ2-1; clone size: -; CDR3 DNA: TGTGCCAGCAGCTCCTCAACTAGGATCTACAATGAGCAGTTCTTC; CDR3 protein: CASSSSTRIYNEQFF
V gene: TRBV20-1; CDR3 length: 14; D gene: -; J gene: TRBJ2-4; clone size: -; CDR3 DNA: TGCAGTGCGCCCCCTCCGGAGGGCGGGAACATTCAGTACTTC; CDR3 protein: CSAPPPEGGNIQYF
V gene: TRBV3-1; CDR3 length: 15; D gene: -; J gene: TRBJ2-1; clone size: -; CDR3 DNA: TGTGCCCGCAGCCAAGATCGGGGGCAGGCCAATGAGCAGTTCTTC; CDR3 protein: CARSQDRGQANEQFF
V gene: TRBV10-3; CDR3 length: 14; D gene: -; J gene: TRBJ1-1; clone size: -; CDR3 DNA: TGTGCCATCCGGGGGGGGGGCCCGGAGTCTGAAGCTTTCTTT; CDR3 protein: CAIRGGGPESEAFF
V gene: TRBV5-1; CDR3 length: 13; D gene: -; J gene: TRBJ2-5; clone size: -; CDR3 DNA: TGCGCCAGCACCCTCAGGGGGGGAGAGACCCAGTACTTC; CDR3 protein: CASTLRGGETQYF
V gene: TRBV2; CDR3 length: 14; D gene: TRBD1; J gene: TRBJ2-5; clone size: many; CDR3 DNA: TGTGCCAGCAGTATCACAGGGGCCCCACACTATCAGTACTTC; CDR3 protein: CASSITGAPHYQYF
V gene: TRBV30; CDR3 length: 14; D gene: -; J gene: TRBJ2-7; clone size: -; CDR3 DNA: TGTGCCTGGGGAACCGGGACTGCCAGCGGAGAGCAGTACTTC; CDR3 protein: CAWGTGTASGEQYF
V gene: TRBV11-2; CDR3 length: 14; D gene: -; J gene: TRBJ1-6; clone size: few; CDR3 DNA: TGTGCCAGCAGCATAAGGGGTTGGAATTCACCCCTCCACTTT; CDR3 protein: CASSIRGWNSPLHF
V gene: TRBV7-3; CDR3 length: 15; D gene: TRBD1; J gene: TRBJ2-1; clone size: -; CDR3 DNA: TGTGCCAGCGCTCGGGACCCGGGACAGGGCGATGAGCAGTTCTTC; CDR3 protein: CASARDPGQGDEQFF
V gene: TRBV3-1; CDR3 length: 14; D gene: -; J gene: TRBJ1-6; clone size: -; CDR3 DNA: TGTGCCAGCAGCCCGACACGTAATAATTCACCCCTCCACTTT; CDR3 protein: CASSPTRNNSPLHF
V gene: TRBV20-1; CDR3 length: 14; D gene: -; J gene: TRBJ2-7; clone size: -; CDR3 DNA: TGCAGTGCTGAACCACGGGACCAAAGTCTCGAGCAGTACTTC; CDR3 protein: CSAEPRDQSLEQYF
V gene: TRBV6-1; CDR3 length: 16; D gene: TRBD1; J gene: TRBJ2-7; clone size: few; CDR3 DNA: TGTGCCAGCAGTCCAACGCCGGGACAGGGGTTCGGCGAGCAGTACTTC; CDR3 protein: CASSPTPGQGFGEQYF
V gene: TRBV6-5; CDR3 length: 14; D gene: TRBD1; J gene: TRBJ1-4; clone size: many; CDR3 DNA: TGTGCCAGCAGTTACCAGACAGGGGGGGAAAAACTGTTTTTT; CDR3 protein: CASSYQTGGEKLFF
V gene: TRBV27; CDR3 length: 17; D gene: TRBD1; J gene: TRBJ1-3; clone size: -; CDR3 DNA: TGTGCCAGCAGCCTTTCCGGGACAGGGGGCGCTGGAAACACCATATATTTT; CDR3 protein: CASSLSGTGGAGNTIYF
V gene: TRBV29-1; CDR3 length: 12; D gene: -; J gene: TRBJ1-1; clone size: few; CDR3 DNA: TGCAGCGTTGAGGTGACAACAGGGAGAGCTTTCTTT; CDR3 protein: CSVEVTTGRAFF
V gene: TRBV30; CDR3 length: 16; D gene: TRBD2; J gene: TRBJ2-5; clone size: -; CDR3 DNA: TGTGCCTGGAGTGTAGAGGCGGGGGGACTCAAGGAGACCCAGTACTTC; CDR3 protein: CAWSVEAGGLKETQYF